These T cell receptor beta chains were read from a single sample in a study of cytomegalovirus exposure and HLA in healthy donors. Assay used: immunoSEQ multiplex PCR; TCRdb lists only in-frame clones, some missing. The table has 150,000 to 200,000 clones, 70% to 80% seen once. Sequencing input: PBMCs. The receptors originated from a man aged 35 to 55 in good health and CMV-seronegative. CDR3s include the opening cysteine and the closing phenylalanine or tryptophan.

>TRBV6-6|TRBJ2-7
CASSDLAVSYEQYF
>TRBV7-9|TRBJ2-1
CASAISAANEQFF
>TRBV5-4|TRBJ1-1
CASSLSQPFTEAFF
>TRBV11-2|TRBJ2-3
CASSSHQGRSTDTQYF
>TRBV5-1|TRBJ1-1
CASRDSDTEAFF
>TRBV5-1|TRBJ2-5
CASSSGTFQETQYF
>TRBV9|TRBJ2-3
CASSPWWGGRADTQYF
>TRBV18|TRBJ2-7
CASSPQGLAGSEQYF
>TRBV7-2|TRBJ2-1
CASSLGAVGQFF
>TRBV11-2|TRBJ2-3
CASSLVQGVVDTQYF
>TRBV9|TRBJ1-1
CASSVEGVTEAFF
>TRBV9|TRBJ2-2
CASSVVGGTGELFF
>TRBV28|TRBJ2-7
CASSFLTGTSVEQYF
>TRBV7-9|TRBJ2-1
CASSFKREASYNEQFF
>TRBV27|TRBJ2-7
CASSSARAPGSSSYEQYF
>TRBV28|TRBJ1-1
CASSFRGLTEAFF
>TRBV7-2|TRBJ2-1
CASSFPGKHGEQFF
>TRBV7-2|TRBJ2-3
CASSLRLAGVTDTQYF
>TRBV29-1|TRBJ1-2
CSVLLTGHTANYGYTF
>TRBV30|TRBJ2-3
CAWSVRGLSTDTQYF
>TRBV10-3|TRBJ1-1
CAINNRGPRETEAFF
>TRBV7-9|TRBJ1-2
CSSSLGHAYGYTF
>TRBV19|TRBJ1-2
CASTSREVYGYTF
>TRBV4-1|TRBJ1-5
CASSQDQGGAQPQHF
>TRBV19|TRBJ1-1
CASSIALTMGTEAFF
>TRBV9|TRBJ2-1
CASSVEGGSSYNEQFF
>TRBV19|TRBJ1-5
CASSNSFRGSNQPQHF
>TRBV5-1|TRBJ2-7
CASSLLSRAEEQYF
>TRBV20-1|TRBJ2-3
CSGHRQDTQYF
>TRBV16|TRBJ1-3
CASSLPGLSGNTIYF
>TRBV30|TRBJ1-2
CAWNRFRGYTF
>TRBV20-1|TRBJ1-1
CSASGSTEAFF
>TRBV20-1|TRBJ1-1
CSAEDNRKAFF
>TRBV6-5|TRBJ2-3
CASSYSYTQYF
>TRBV5-4|TRBJ2-7
CASRKELAISYEQYF
>TRBV7-2|TRBJ1-2
CASSLTGRGYTF
>TRBV18|TRBJ2-5
CASSPRGETQYF